These T cell receptor beta chains were read from a single sample in a study of blood T cell repertoires in COVID-19. Profiling relied on immunoSEQ multiplex PCR, and the TCRdb table lists in-frame clones only, not all of them. Of roughly 30,000 clones listed, 70% to 90% are singletons. The specimen sequenced was peripheral blood. Source of these receptors: a human donor in a cohort sampled during active COVID-19. The CDR3 runs from the conserved cysteine through the conserved F or W. Each record gives: clone size, J gene, V gene, D gene, CDR3 DNA, CDR3 protein. The D gene is left open where the match is weak. Clone size appears in some rows only: once, few, many, or a class for an expanded clone.

abundance: -
j_gene: TRBJ2-1
v_gene: TRBV6-5
d_gene: TRBD2
CDR3nt: TGTGCCAGCAGTTTAAATAGCGGGGGGGCCTATGAGCAGTTCTTC
CDR3aa: CASSLNSGGAYEQFF

abundance: -
j_gene: TRBJ2-1
v_gene: TRBV29-1
d_gene: -
CDR3nt: TGCAGCGTTGACGGGGTGCCCAATGAGCAGTTCTTC
CDR3aa: CSVDGVPNEQFF

abundance: -
j_gene: TRBJ2-3
v_gene: TRBV7-6
d_gene: TRBD1
CDR3nt: TGTGCCAGCAGCCAGGGGGCCTATTGGGGCACAGATACGCAGTATTTT
CDR3aa: CASSQGAYWGTDTQYF

abundance: -
j_gene: TRBJ1-2
v_gene: TRBV19
d_gene: TRBD1
CDR3nt: TGTGCCAGTAGTACGGGGACAGGGTTAAATGGCTACACCTTC
CDR3aa: CASSTGTGLNGYTF

abundance: -
j_gene: TRBJ1-1
v_gene: TRBV21-1
d_gene: -
CDR3nt: TGTGCCAGCAGCAACACCGGTTTCGACAGGCCGAACACTGAAGCTTTCTTT
CDR3aa: CASSNTGFDRPNTEAFF

abundance: -
j_gene: TRBJ2-1
v_gene: TRBV2
d_gene: -
CDR3nt: TGTGCCAGCAGTGAATCGTACAATGAGCAGTTCTTC
CDR3aa: CASSESYNEQFF

abundance: few
j_gene: TRBJ2-1
v_gene: TRBV2
d_gene: -
CDR3nt: TGTGCCAGCAGTGAATACAGGGAAATATTAAGGGTCAGTGAGCAGTTCTTC
CDR3aa: CASSEYREILRVSEQFF

abundance: once
j_gene: TRBJ1-5
v_gene: TRBV9
d_gene: -
CDR3nt: TGTGCCACTCCCCCAGGGAAGGTGATAGAGCCCCAGCATTTT
CDR3aa: CATPPGKVIEPQHF

abundance: -
j_gene: TRBJ1-5
v_gene: TRBV21-1
d_gene: -
CDR3nt: TGTGCCAGCAGCAAAGAATCGAGCAGGGGTCCTTATCAGCCCCAGCATTTT
CDR3aa: CASSKESSRGPYQPQHF

abundance: -
j_gene: TRBJ2-7
v_gene: TRBV19
d_gene: TRBD1
CDR3nt: TGTGCCAGTAGTCGGGACAGGGCAACCTCCTACGAGCAGTACTTC
CDR3aa: CASSRDRATSYEQYF

abundance: -
j_gene: TRBJ1-3
v_gene: TRBV11-2
d_gene: -
CDR3nt: TGTGCCAGCAGCCCAGGGCAGGTCTCAGGAAACACCATATATTTT
CDR3aa: CASSPGQVSGNTIYF

abundance: once
j_gene: TRBJ1-4
v_gene: TRBV6-5
d_gene: -
CDR3nt: TGTGCCAGCAGTTACTCCCGGGGGGGCTCTAATGAAAAACTGTTTTTT
CDR3aa: CASSYSRGGSNEKLFF

abundance: -
j_gene: TRBJ2-7
v_gene: TRBV6-5
d_gene: TRBD2
CDR3nt: TGTGCCAGCAGTCAGTCGGGCGGGGGTTCATACGAGCAGTACTTC
CDR3aa: CASSQSGGGSYEQYF

abundance: -
j_gene: TRBJ2-3
v_gene: TRBV10-3
d_gene: TRBD2
CDR3nt: TGTGCCATCAGACTAGCGGCCACGGGCACAGATACGCAGTATTTT
CDR3aa: CAIRLAATGTDTQYF

abundance: -
j_gene: TRBJ1-1
v_gene: TRBV9
d_gene: -
CDR3nt: TGTGCCAGCAGCTTCACTGAAGACACTGAAGCTTTCTTT
CDR3aa: CASSFTEDTEAFF

abundance: -
j_gene: TRBJ2-2
v_gene: TRBV7-8
d_gene: -
CDR3nt: TGTGCCAGCAGCTTAGTGCCCTCCCAGGGTAGCACCGGGGAGCTGTTTTTT
CDR3aa: CASSLVPSQGSTGELFF

abundance: -
j_gene: TRBJ2-5
v_gene: TRBV6-2/TRBV6-3
d_gene: TRBD2
CDR3nt: TGTGCCAGCAGTTACCCCCTAGCGGGGGGCGACTTCCAAGAGACCCAGTACTTC
CDR3aa: CASSYPLAGGDFQETQYF

abundance: -
j_gene: TRBJ2-7
v_gene: TRBV9
d_gene: TRBD1
CDR3nt: TGTGCCAGCAGCCTCCAAGGACAGGGGGCCCACGAGCAGTACTTC
CDR3aa: CASSLQGQGAHEQYF

abundance: few
j_gene: TRBJ2-7
v_gene: TRBV27
d_gene: -
CDR3nt: TGTGCCAGCACATCTTTGACAGGCCGCGAGCAGTACTTC
CDR3aa: CASTSLTGREQYF

abundance: -
j_gene: TRBJ2-7
v_gene: TRBV6-1
d_gene: -
CDR3nt: TGTGCCAGCAGTGAATACGGGGGGCAGGACGAGCAGTACTTC
CDR3aa: CASSEYGGQDEQYF

abundance: -
j_gene: TRBJ1-2
v_gene: TRBV12-3/TRBV12-4
d_gene: -
CDR3nt: TGTGCCAGCAGTCTTCAGGGAAACTATGGCTACACCTTC
CDR3aa: CASSLQGNYGYTF

abundance: -
j_gene: TRBJ1-4
v_gene: TRBV3-1/TRBV3-2
d_gene: -
CDR3nt: TGTGCCAGCAGCCCGACACGTTCTAATGAAAAACTGTTTTTT
CDR3aa: CASSPTRSNEKLFF

abundance: few
j_gene: TRBJ1-2
v_gene: TRBV13
d_gene: -
CDR3nt: TGTGCCAGCAGCTCCAGGAGGGGGGGGGGGAACTATGGCTACACCTTC
CDR3aa: CASSSRRGGGNYGYTF

abundance: -
j_gene: TRBJ2-2
v_gene: TRBV7-8
d_gene: TRBD2
CDR3nt: TGTGCCAGCAGCACGCTAGCGGGGGGGAACACCGGGGAGCTGTTTTTT
CDR3aa: CASSTLAGGNTGELFF

abundance: -
j_gene: TRBJ1-2
v_gene: TRBV9
d_gene: TRBD1
CDR3nt: TGTGCCAGCAGCGGGCAGGGAAGGGACAGTTTTAACTATGGCTACACCTTC
CDR3aa: CASSGQGRDSFNYGYTF

abundance: -
j_gene: TRBJ1-1
v_gene: TRBV5-1
d_gene: -
CDR3nt: TGCGCCAGCAGCCCCGCCTCGCGAGGTGACACTGAAGCTTTCTTT
CDR3aa: CASSPASRGDTEAFF

abundance: -
j_gene: TRBJ2-3
v_gene: TRBV2
d_gene: TRBD2
CDR3nt: TGTGCCAATAAGCGGGGGGGCATCGATACGCAGTATTTT
CDR3aa: CANKRGGIDTQYF

abundance: -
j_gene: TRBJ1-2
v_gene: TRBV7-8
d_gene: -
CDR3nt: TGTGCCAGCAGCCCGGACATCTATGGCTACACCTTT
CDR3aa: CASSPDIYGYTF

abundance: -
j_gene: TRBJ1-1
v_gene: TRBV19
d_gene: -
CDR3nt: TGTGCCAGTAGTTCCGGTACTGAAGCTTTCTTT
CDR3aa: CASSSGTEAFF

abundance: once
j_gene: TRBJ2-1
v_gene: TRBV4-1
d_gene: TRBD1
CDR3nt: TGCGCCAGCAGCGTACAGGGGGCTCAGGAGCAGTTCTTC
CDR3aa: CASSVQGAQEQFF

abundance: -
j_gene: TRBJ2-1
v_gene: TRBV9
d_gene: TRBD2
CDR3nt: TGTGCCAGCAGCCCACCCCTAGCGGGGGGTACAAATGAGCAGTTCTTC
CDR3aa: CASSPPLAGGTNEQFF

abundance: -
j_gene: TRBJ2-5
v_gene: TRBV5-1
d_gene: TRBD1
CDR3nt: TGCGCCAGCAAGGACAGGGACCGGGTTTTGACCCAGTACTTC
CDR3aa: CASKDRDRVLTQYF

abundance: -
j_gene: TRBJ2-1
v_gene: TRBV30
d_gene: -
CDR3nt: TGTGCCTGGAGTGTACCGGGGGACGAGCAGTTCTTC
CDR3aa: CAWSVPGDEQFF

abundance: -
j_gene: TRBJ2-7
v_gene: TRBV10-2
d_gene: TRBD2
CDR3nt: TGCGCCAGCAGTACTTTTAGCGGGGGCCCTAATTTGAAGCAGTACTTC
CDR3aa: CASSTFSGGPNLKQYF

abundance: -
j_gene: TRBJ2-3
v_gene: TRBV9
d_gene: TRBD2
CDR3nt: TGTGCCAGCAGGGGGCTGGGGACTAGCGGGGTCCTCACAGATACGCAGTATTTT
CDR3aa: CASRGLGTSGVLTDTQYF

abundance: -
j_gene: TRBJ1-1
v_gene: TRBV9
d_gene: -
CDR3nt: TGTGCCAGCAGCCGGCCCGGCGGCACTGAAGCTTTCTTT
CDR3aa: CASSRPGGTEAFF

abundance: -
j_gene: TRBJ2-7
v_gene: TRBV11-2
d_gene: TRBD2
CDR3nt: TGTGCCAGCAGCCCTAGCGGTGAGCAGTACTTC
CDR3aa: CASSPSGEQYF

abundance: -
j_gene: TRBJ2-7
v_gene: TRBV9
d_gene: TRBD2
CDR3nt: TGTGCCAGCAGCGTAAGCGGGGGGGCTGACGAGCAGTACTTC
CDR3aa: CASSVSGGADEQYF

abundance: -
j_gene: TRBJ2-3
v_gene: TRBV21-1
d_gene: -
CDR3nt: TGTGCCAGCAGCCCCCACCACAGGCGGGGGGCAGATACGCAGTATTTT
CDR3aa: CASSPHHRRGADTQYF

abundance: -
j_gene: TRBJ1-2
v_gene: TRBV4-2
d_gene: -
CDR3nt: TGTGCCAGCAGTCCTCCAAGGTCCGGGACACTAAACTATGGCTACACCTTC
CDR3aa: CASSPPRSGTLNYGYTF

abundance: -
j_gene: TRBJ1-3
v_gene: TRBV12-3/TRBV12-4
d_gene: -
CDR3nt: TGTGCCAGCGAGGGGGCTGGAAACACCATATATTTT
CDR3aa: CASEGAGNTIYF

abundance: -
j_gene: TRBJ1-6
v_gene: TRBV7-2
d_gene: TRBD1
CDR3nt: TGTGCCAGCAGCTTAAGGGGGCTTTATAATTCACCCCTCCACTTT
CDR3aa: CASSLRGLYNSPLHF

abundance: medium-sized
j_gene: TRBJ2-7
v_gene: TRBV7-9
d_gene: -
CDR3nt: TGTGCCAGCAGCTCAGAGTACAGCGGTCTTCCCTACGAGCAGTACTTC
CDR3aa: CASSSEYSGLPYEQYF

abundance: -
j_gene: TRBJ2-7
v_gene: TRBV9
d_gene: TRBD1
CDR3nt: TGTGCCAGCAGCGTAGGAGGGACAGGGACGAACGAGCAGTACTTC
CDR3aa: CASSVGGTGTNEQYF

abundance: -
j_gene: TRBJ1-4
v_gene: TRBV2
d_gene: TRBD1
CDR3nt: TGTGCCAGCAGGCAGAGGACAGGGGCTAATGAAAAACTGTTTTTT
CDR3aa: CASRQRTGANEKLFF

abundance: -
j_gene: TRBJ2-7
v_gene: TRBV7-3
d_gene: TRBD2
CDR3nt: TGTGCCAGCAGCTTAACCAGCGGGGGGACCTACGAGCAGTACTTC
CDR3aa: CASSLTSGGTYEQYF

abundance: -
j_gene: TRBJ1-4
v_gene: TRBV11-2
d_gene: TRBD1
CDR3nt: TGTGCCAGCAGCTTAGGGACAGGGGGCGAAAAACTGTTTTTT
CDR3aa: CASSLGTGGEKLFF

abundance: -
j_gene: TRBJ1-2
v_gene: TRBV19
d_gene: -
CDR3nt: TGTCGACACTCACCTAACTATGGCTACACCTTC
CDR3aa: CRHSPNYGYTF

abundance: -
j_gene: TRBJ2-1
v_gene: TRBV18
d_gene: TRBD1
CDR3nt: TGTGCCAGCTCTTCCGGGACAGGGCCGTACAATGAGCAGTTCTTC
CDR3aa: CASSSGTGPYNEQFF

abundance: -
j_gene: TRBJ2-1
v_gene: TRBV5-1
d_gene: -
CDR3nt: TGCGCCAGCAGCTTGGGGGCAGTCGACTACAATGAGCAGCTCTTC
CDR3aa: CASSLGAVDYNEQLF

abundance: -
j_gene: TRBJ2-5
v_gene: TRBV11-2
d_gene: -
CDR3nt: TGTGCCAGCAGCGCCAAGGGGAGGCTAGTTGAGACCCAGTACTTC
CDR3aa: CASSAKGRLVETQYF

abundance: -
j_gene: TRBJ1-3
v_gene: TRBV27
d_gene: -
CDR3nt: TGTGCCAGCACCCCGCAGGGAGGAAACACCATATATTTT
CDR3aa: CASTPQGGNTIYF

abundance: -
j_gene: TRBJ2-7
v_gene: TRBV11-2
d_gene: TRBD2
CDR3nt: TGTGCCAGCAGCCTCTACAGCGGGGGCTCCTACGAGCAGTACTTC
CDR3aa: CASSLYSGGSYEQYF

abundance: -
j_gene: TRBJ1-3
v_gene: TRBV7-8
d_gene: TRBD1
CDR3nt: TGTGCCAGCAGCCTTACCGGGACAGGGCCGGCCATATATTTT
CDR3aa: CASSLTGTGPAIYF

abundance: -
j_gene: TRBJ2-7
v_gene: TRBV5-4
d_gene: TRBD1
CDR3nt: TGTGCCAGCAGCCAGGGACAGCTAGACTCCTACGAGCAGTACTTC
CDR3aa: CASSQGQLDSYEQYF